The 30 T cell receptor beta chains presented below share a single source sample, sequenced in a study of neoadjuvant nivolumab and ipilimumab in lung cancer (TCRdb year 2020). The time point label, as the study defines it: pretherapy, before neoadjuvant immune checkpoint inhibitors. Library preparation used the immunoSEQ multiplex PCR assay. Entries here come from immuneACCESS through TCRdb and include only in-frame sequences with V and J called. Some clones fail to appear in such tables; in the studies checked, an unresolved V gene covers under half of the shortfall, and the cause of the remainder is unknown. The sample table lists under 50,000 clones, 85% to 90% of them with a count of one. The ten most abundant clones make up more than 3% of the sample. Sequenced material: blood, taken before neoadjuvant nivolumab, alone or with ipilimumab. These receptor sequences come from an adult with non-small cell lung cancer. Some clones in this sample may be carry-over from other donors' samples.

This sequence joins TRBV19 and TRBJ2-4; the D gene is possibly TRBD2 (5 bases). Germline CDR1 LNHDA, CDR2 SQIVND (reference sequence). This CDR3 has 13 amino acids. V lost 6 bases, J lost 9 bases, and 15 bases lay in between. The CDR3 DNA reads TGTGCCAGTAGCGGCTCCTCAGGAGGCATTCAGTACTTC. Translated: CASSGSSGGIQYF.

The rearrangement uses TRBV27 and TRBJ2-1; TRBD2 aligns across 7 bases. After removal of 5 bases from V and 0 bases from J, the junction contained 13 bases not matched to a gene. The CDR3 length is 18 residues. Germline V gives CDR1 MNHEY, CDR2 SMNVEV (reference sequence). The CDR3: CASSRLLTSSSSYNEQFF. CDR3 nucleotides: TGTGCCAGCAGTCGCCTTCTGACTAGCTCAAGCTCCTACAATGAGCAGTTCTTC.

The chain uses TRBV30 and TRBJ2-7; 12 positions match TRBD1. CDR3 length: 14 residues. Trimming removed 6 bases from V and 7 bases from J; junction bases left unmatched: 10. Germline V gene data show CDR1 as GTSNPN and CDR2 as SVGIG (reference sequence). The CDR3 here is CACEMGQGASEQYF. The CDR3 region has the DNA TGTGCCTGCGAGATGGGACAGGGGGCGAGTGAGCAGTACTTC.

V is TRBV2 and J is TRBJ2-5, with 11 bases matching TRBD2. CDR1 is SNHLY and CDR2 is FYNNEI in the germline V gene. CDR3 length: 15 amino acids. With 5 bases clipped from V and 4 bases from J, the junction kept 6 bases outside the gene matches. DNA for the CDR3: TGTGCCAGCAGTCCTAGCGGGAGGAGTCCAGAGACCCAGTACTTC. It yields the protein CASSPSGRSPETQYF. Complete variable domain (other parts from reference TRBV2 and TRBJ2-5): EPEVTQTPSHQVTQMGQEVILRCVPISNHLYFYWYRQILGQKVEFLVSFYNNEISEKSEIFDDQFSVERPDGSNFTLKIRSTKLEDSAMYFCASSPSGRSPETQYFGPGTRLLVL.

The rearrangement links TRBV29-1 to TRBJ2-2; D is uncertain. Germline V gene sequence: CDR1 SQVTM, CDR2 ANQGSEA. The CDR3 consists of 12 residues. Deletions cut 6 bases from V and 4 bases from J, with 9 bases between. CDR3 nucleotide sequence: TGCAGCGTCGTCTACCTCACCGGGGAGCTGTTTTTT. It is translated as CSVVYLTGELFF.

The J gene is TRBJ2-6, the V gene TRBV5-1; D is unclear. CDR1 SGHRS and CDR2 YFSETQ come from the germline V gene. Trimming pared 1 base from V and 1 base from J, leaving 15 bases between. CDR3 length equals 18 residues. CDR3 protein: CASSLIRADRSGANVLTF. DNA for the CDR3: TGCGCCAGCAGCTTGATCCGGGCCGATAGGTCTGGGGCCAACGTCCTGACTTTC.

The chain recombines TRBV6-1 with TRBJ2-1, with TRBD1 identical over 7 bases. Looked up from germline, CDR1 is MNHNS and CDR2 is SASEGT. The CDR3 is made up of 14 amino acids. Trimming took 5 bases from V and 6 from J; bases not matched to a gene: 7. CDR3 nucleotides: TGTGCCAGCAGTCGAACCGACAGGGCCAATGAGCAGTTCTTC. It translates to CASSRTDRANEQFF.

V gene TRBV7-9 combines with J gene TRBJ1-3; D uncertain. The germline V gene encodes CDR1 SEHNR and CDR2 FQNEAQ (reference sequence). V gave up 1 base and J gave up 2 bases, with 12 bases separating them. The CDR3 runs to 16 residues. The CDR3 loop is CASSLVSPGAGNTIYF. The CDR3 bases are TGTGCCAGCAGCTTAGTCTCCCCCGGGGCTGGAAACACCATATATTTT.

The chain employs TRBV18 and TRBJ1-2; 9 bases map to TRBD1. This CDR3 contains 15 residues. CDR1 is KGHSH and CDR2 is LQKENI in the germline V gene. V was clipped by 4 bases and J by 4 bases; unmatched bases: 7. For the CDR3, the DNA is TGTGCCAGCTCACGTACAGGGGGCGATGGCTATGGCTACACCTTC. It is translated as CASSRTGGDGYGYTF.

The chain combines TRBV5-4 with TRBJ2-3, with TRBD1 matching over 12 bases. V lost 5 bases, J lost 0 bases, and 4 bases stayed unmatched. The CDR3 runs 16 residues. Germline CDR1 and CDR2: SGHNT and YYREEE (reference sequence). The CDR3 region is CASRRDRGPSTDTQYF. Here the CDR3 DNA reads TGTGCCAGCAGACGGGACAGGGGGCCGAGCACAGATACGCAGTATTTT.

The J gene is TRBJ1-2, the V gene TRBV5-6; D unclear. Trimming removed 0 bases at V and 4 bases at J, with 10 bases between. Germline V gene lookup returns CDR1 SGHDT and CDR2 YYEEEE. The CDR3 is made up of 14 amino acids. DNA for the CDR3: TGTGCCAGCAGCTTGGAACAACTAATCTATGGCTACACCTTC. It is translated as CASSLEQLIYGYTF.

The chain carries TRBV7-6 and TRBJ2-3; D unclear. V was clipped by 2 bases and J by 2 bases, with 8 bases between them. This CDR3 is 14 amino acids long. Germline CDR1 and CDR2: SGHVS and FNYEAQ. CDR3 nucleotide sequence: TGTGCCAGCAGCTTAAACACTGTCACAGATACGCAGTATTTT. The encoded protein is CASSLNTVTDTQYF. Drawing the rest from reference TRBV7-6 and TRBJ2-3, the complete variable domain is GAGVSQSPRYKVTKRGQDVALRCDPISGHVSLYWYRQALGQGPEFLTYFNYEAQQDKSGLPNDRFSAERPEGSISTLTIQRTEQRDSAMYRCASSLNTVTDTQYFGPGTRLTVL.

This clone was picked up one time. V is TRBV10-1 and J is TRBJ2-7; TRBD2 might be the D (6 bases). Germline assignment: CDR1 WNHNN and CDR2 SYGVQD (reference sequence). This CDR3 spans 13 amino acids. Trimming pared 3 bases from V and 7 bases from J, leaving 13 bases between. CDR3 sequence reads: CASSEPGLGEQYF. The CDR3 coding sequence is TGCGCCAGCAGTGAACCGGGACTTGGGGAGCAGTACTTC.

This clone was seen only a few times. The rearrangement uses TRBV19 and TRBJ2-1, with TRBD2 matching over 13 bases. Per germline, CDR1 LNHDA and CDR2 SQIVND (reference sequence). V shed 6 bases, J shed 6 bases, and the junction held 5 bases outside the gene matches. This CDR3 has 15 residues. CDR3 protein: CASRRTSGSFNEQFF. CDR3 DNA: TGTGCCAGTAGAAGGACTAGCGGGAGCTTCAATGAGCAGTTCTTC. The full variable domain, completed using reference TRBV19 and TRBJ2-1, is DGGITQSPKYLFRKEGQNVTLSCEQNLNHDAMYWYRQDPGQGLRLIYYSQIVNDFQKGDIAEGYSVSREKKESFPLTVTSAQKNPTAFYLCASRRTSGSFNEQFFGPGTRLTVL.

The chain has TRBV29-1 and TRBJ2-5; D is ambiguous. This CDR3 comprises 11 residues. V lost 4 bases, J lost 1 base, and 4 bases lay in between. The germline V gene has CDR1 SQVTM and CDR2 ANQGSEA. The CDR3 nucleotides are TGCAGCGTTGGTGTCCAAGAGACCCAGTACTTC. Residues: CSVGVQETQYF.

This sequence joins TRBV5-6 and TRBJ2-3; D is unclear. Germline V gene sequence: CDR1 SGHDT, CDR2 YYEEEE. V lost 0 bases and J lost 5, with 7 bases in between. CDR3 length equals 13 residues. Here the CDR3 reads CASSLDQLDTQYF. DNA for the CDR3: TGTGCCAGCAGCTTGGATCAGCTAGATACGCAGTATTTT.

The chain carries TRBV2 and TRBJ2-7; 8 bases line up with TRBD2. The CDR3 totals 14 residues. CDR1 is SNHLY, CDR2 FYNNEI, per germline. The ends lost 5 bases at V and 3 bases at J; junction bases unmatched: 6. As DNA, the CDR3 is TGTGCCAGCAGTACGGGACTAGGGTACTACGAGCAGTACTTC. The encoded protein is CASSTGLGYYEQYF.

The J gene is TRBJ2-7, the V gene TRBV7-8; 12 nucleotides match TRBD2. J was trimmed by 13 bases and V by 10 bases; bases with no gene match: 14. CDR3 length equals 13 residues. Germline CDR1 SGHVS, CDR2 FQNEAQ. CDR3 DNA sequence: TGTGCCACGAGACCGGGACTAGCGGGCCCCCCTTACTTC. It yields the protein CATRPGLAGPPYF.

The rearrangement links TRBV7-9 to TRBJ2-7; possibly TRBD1 for D (5 bases). V lost 1 base and J lost 3, with 16 bases in between. The CDR3 contains 16 residues. From germline, CDR1 is SEHNR and CDR2 FQNEAQ (reference sequence). The chain's CDR3 is CASSLELVAGNYEQYF. DNA of the CDR3: TGTGCCAGCAGCTTAGAGCTAGTAGCAGGGAACTACGAGCAGTACTTC. Combining the CDR3 with reference TRBV7-9 and TRBJ2-7 gives the whole variable domain DTGVSQNPRHKITKRGQNVTFRCDPISEHNRLYWYRQTLGQGPEFLTYFQNEAQLEKSRLLSDRFSAERPKGSFSTLEIQRTEQGDSAMYLCASSLELVAGNYEQYFGPGTRLTVT.

The chain combines TRBV7-9 with TRBJ2-3; 9 bases are a match to TRBD2. Germline V gives CDR1 SEHNR, CDR2 FQNEAQ (reference sequence). The CDR3 totals 16 residues. V lost 2 bases to trimming and J lost 2 bases; unmatched junction nucleotides: 5. CDR3 in amino acids: CASSLSAGGLTDTQYF. For the CDR3, the DNA is TGTGCCAGCAGCTTATCGGCGGGAGGGCTCACAGATACGCAGTATTTT.

In its sample, this clone was seen a few times. The chain carries TRBV5-1 and TRBJ2-5, with D hard to call. CDR3 length equals 12 residues. Germline assignment: CDR1 SGHRS and CDR2 YFSETQ. Trimming took 1 base from V and 7 from J, leaving 8 bases between them. DNA for the CDR3: TGCGCCAGCAGCTTGTATTCGGGGACCCAGTACTTC. It is translated as CASSLYSGTQYF.

The V gene is TRBV5-1, the J gene TRBJ2-1; TRBD2 matches 8 bases. This CDR3 is 15 amino acids long. Trimming removed 4 bases from V and 9 bases from J; junction bases left unmatched: 12. Germline CDR1 reads SGHRS; CDR2 reads YFSETQ. The CDR3 loop is CASSPSGTRGGEQFF. CDR3 nucleotide sequence: TGCGCCAGCAGCCCCTCCGGGACTAGGGGGGGTGAGCAGTTCTTC.

The CDR3 sequence is CASSLRLAGDSVEQFF. As DNA, the CDR3 is TGTGCCAGCAGCTTGAGACTAGCGGGAGATTCAGTTGAGCAGTTCTTC. V usage is TRBV7-2 and J usage is TRBJ2-1; 12 nucleotides match TRBD2. The V gene's germline CDR1 is SGHTA and CDR2 FQGNSA. The trim removed 3 bases at V and 9 bases at J, leaving 9 bases unmatched. There are 16 residues in the CDR3. Looking up the rest from reference TRBV7-2 and TRBJ2-1 gives the full variable domain: GAGVSQSPSNKVTEKGKDVELRCDPISGHTALYWYRQSLGQGLEFLIYFQGNSAPDKSGLPSDRFSAERTGGSVSTLTIQRTQQEDSAVYLCASSLRLAGDSVEQFFGPGTRLTVL.

V and J are TRBV29-1 and TRBJ1-5; D ambiguous. The CDR3 is 13 residues long. Germline V gene sequence: CDR1 SQVTM, CDR2 ANQGSEA. V was clipped by 2 bases and J by 3 bases, with 8 bases between them. The CDR3 loop reads CSVELESNQPQHF. The CDR3 region has the DNA TGCAGCGTTGAACTAGAGTCCAATCAGCCCCAGCATTTT. Full variable domain (outside the CDR3, taken from reference TRBV29-1 and TRBJ1-5): SAVISQKPSRDICQRGTSLTIQCQVDSQVTMMFWYRQQPGQSLTLIATANQGSEATYESGFVIDKFPISRPNLTFSTLTVSNMSPEDSSIYLCSVELESNQPQHFGDGTRLSIL.

The V gene is TRBV19, the J gene TRBJ1-1, with 8 nucleotides matching TRBD1. The CDR3 is 16 amino acids. From germline, CDR1 is LNHDA and CDR2 SQIVND (reference sequence). With V trimmed by 5 bases and J by 0 bases, 8 bases remained unmatched. As DNA, the CDR3 is TGTGCCAGTAGTGGCGGACAGGGACCCATGAACACTGAAGCTTTCTTT. Protein product: CASSGGQGPMNTEAFF.

The V and J genes are TRBV28 and TRBJ2-1; 8 bases align to TRBD2. Germline V gene lookup returns CDR1 MDHEN and CDR2 SYDVKM. This CDR3 contains 15 residues. V was clipped by 1 base and J by 10 bases; unmatched bases: 9. For the CDR3, the DNA is TGTGCCAGCAGTTTATACGCCGGGACTAGTGGAGAGCAGTTCTTC. As protein: CASSLYAGTSGEQFF.

In its sample, this clone was seen a few times. This chain joins TRBV19 and TRBJ2-7, with D perhaps TRBD2 (6 bases). The CDR3 runs to 15 residues. Germline assignment: CDR1 LNHDA and CDR2 SQIVND (reference sequence). V was cut by 3 bases and J by 2 bases, with 14 bases left in between. The CDR3 coding sequence is TGTGCCAGTAGTATTAGTAGCGGCCCTACCTACGAGCAGTACTTC. Protein: CASSISSGPTYEQYF.

The genes are TRBV6-4 and TRBJ2-2, with 7 bases lining up with TRBD2. This CDR3 region has 15 residues. J gave up 6 bases and V 2 bases, and 6 bases lay outside the gene matches. Germline CDR1 and CDR2: MRHNA and SNTAGT. CDR3 DNA: TGTGCCAGCAGTGACCGCGGCGGGAGTGCCGGGGAGCTGTTTTTT. Protein sequence: CASSDRGGSAGELFF.

The V gene is TRBV30, the J gene TRBJ2-2; D gene uncertain. Germline values: CDR1 GTSNPN, CDR2 SVGIG (reference sequence). The CDR3 spans 14 residues. Trimming took 2 bases from V and 5 from J, leaving 12 bases between them. CDR3 sequence: CAWSPEQRTGELFF. The CDR3 nucleotides read TGTGCCTGGAGTCCGGAGCAAAGGACCGGGGAGCTGTTTTTT.

The J gene is TRBJ1-2, the V gene TRBV5-1; 10 nucleotides match TRBD1. Trimming removed 5 bases from V and 0 bases from J; junction bases left unmatched: 7. CDR1 and CDR2 (germline): SGHRS, YFSETQ. The CDR3 extends over 16 amino acids. This chain's CDR3 is CASSPGDRGANYGYTF. As DNA, the CDR3 is TGCGCCAGCAGTCCCGGGGACAGGGGAGCTAACTATGGCTACACCTTC.